This T cell receptor (beta chain) originates from a study of T cell changes during pregnancy in multiple sclerosis. Germline assignment: CDR1 LNHDA and CDR2 SQIVND (reference sequence). This CDR3 has 14 residues. V trimming: 5 bases; J trimming: 3 bases; junction bases outside the gene matches: 5. The protocol was immunoSEQ multiplex PCR, while the TCRdb copy is restricted to in-frame clones and leaves out a portion. The repertoire consists of about 52,000 clones, with roughly 92% occurring once and the leading ten covering about 0.37%. The clonotype originates from a female donor with multiple sclerosis, enrolled in a pregnancy study. The rearrangement joins TRBV19 to TRBJ2-7; 9 bases are a match to TRBD1. The sample here was CD4+ T cells from peripheral blood mononuclear cells, taken before pregnancy. The CDR3 bases are TGTGCCAGTAGTTCTCCGACAGGGGGCTACGAGCAGTACTTC. Translation gives CASSSPTGGYEQYF.